This is a list of T cell receptor beta chains from one sample in a study of blood T cells in healthy people across ages. TCRdb reprocessed the 5' RACE reads with MiXCR, giving one entry per CDR3 protein. The repertoire holds fewer than 1,000,000 distinct CDR3 sequences, with more than 35% as singletons. The sequencing input was blood. The receptors come from an older man in good health. Both conserved end residues are part of each CDR3. D genes are given only for firm matches. Size is stated for part of the rows, as once, few or many counts, or as a class when the clone is expanded.

>TRBJ2-7|TRBV6-2/TRBV6-3|15|-|few
CASSYSDSLSYEQYF
TGTGCCAGCAGTTACTCGGACAGCCTCTCCTACGAGCAGTACTTC
>TRBJ1-1|TRBV20-1|14|TRBD1|-
CSAREEGAGTEAFF
TGCAGTGCTAGAGAAGAGGGGGCAGGGACTGAAGCTTTCTTT
>TRBJ2-2|TRBV3-1|14|TRBD2|-
CASRGLAGTGELFF
TGTGCCAGCAGGGGACTAGCGGGCACCGGGGAGCTGTTTTTT
>TRBJ2-1|TRBV7-9|14|TRBD2|few
CASSFGLGQNEQFF
TGTGCCAGCAGCTTTGGACTAGGACAAAATGAGCAGTTCTTC
>TRBJ2-7|TRBV10-3|13|-|once
CAISENPRDPSYF
TGTGCCATCAGTGAGAACCCCCGGGACCCTTCGTACTTC
>TRBJ1-6|TRBV20-1|17|TRBD1|-
CSARDYARRDRASPLHF
TGCAGTGCTAGAGATTACGCTCGTCGGGACAGGGCTTCACCCCTCCACTTT
>TRBJ2-1|TRBV6-6|13|-|few
CASRLDQINEQFF
TGTGCCAGCAGGCTTGACCAAATCAATGAGCAGTTCTTC
>TRBJ2-7|TRBV6-1|15|TRBD1|-
CASSDRTGGLDEQYF
TGTGCCAGCAGTGACCGGACAGGGGGCCTGGACGAGCAGTACTTC
>TRBJ1-5|TRBV30|15|TRBD1|-
CAWSASGQGVQPQHF
TGTGCCTGGAGTGCCTCGGGGCAGGGGGTCCAGCCCCAGCATTTT
>TRBJ2-3|TRBV2|13|-|many
CASGPMGTDTQYF
TGTGCCAGCGGTCCGATGGGCACAGATACGCAGTATTTT
>TRBJ2-1|TRBV21-1|19|-|-
CASSKNLKGLAGDYNEQFF
TGTGCCAGCAGCAAAAACCTGAAGGGCCTAGCGGGGGATTACAATGAGCAGTTCTTC
>TRBJ2-5|TRBV30|14|-|-
CARSRTKLQETQYF
TGTGCCCGGAGTAGAACCAAACTACAAGAGACCCAGTACTTC
>TRBJ2-3|TRBV29-1|14|-|-
CSAPFGGDTDTQYF
TGCAGCGCCCCATTCGGGGGCGATACAGATACGCAGTATTTT
>TRBJ2-7|TRBV5-5|15|-|few
CASSSTGAVAYEQYF
TGTGCCAGCAGCTCTACCGGGGCAGTCGCCTACGAGCAGTACTTC
>TRBJ1-1|TRBV11-2|15|-|-
CASSLLGNLNTEAFF
TGTGCCAGCAGCCTCCTCGGGAACTTGAACACTGAAGCTTTCTTT
>TRBJ2-3|TRBV15|11|-|-
CATSRVDTQYF
TGTGCCACCAGCAGAGTGGATACGCAGTATTTT
>TRBJ1-6|TRBV28|14|-|-
CASSFRAGESPLHF
TGTGCCAGCAGTTTCAGGGCGGGAGAGTCACCCCTCCACTTT
>TRBJ2-1|TRBV29-1|15|TRBD1|-
CSVEEGQGMINEQFF
TGCAGCGTTGAAGAGGGACAGGGGATGATTAATGAGCAGTTCTTC
>TRBJ1-2|TRBV10-3|11|-|-
CAISTNYGYTF
TGTGCCATCAGTACTAACTATGGCTACACCTTC
>TRBJ2-3|TRBV7-6|12|-|-
CASRGVGDTQYF
TGTGCCAGCAGGGGGGTCGGGGATACGCAGTATTTT
>TRBJ2-1|TRBV6-2/TRBV6-3|12|-|few
CASSSLYSEQFF
TGTGCCAGCAGTTCCTTATACTCGGAGCAGTTCTTC
>TRBJ2-5|TRBV6-2/TRBV6-3|13|-|many
CASSIQTQETQYF
TGTGCCAGCAGTATACAAACCCAAGAGACCCAGTACTTC
>TRBJ2-2|TRBV5-1|15|TRBD1|-
CASATGGSGTGELFF
TGCGCCAGCGCCACAGGGGGCTCGGGCACCGGGGAGCTGTTTTTT
>TRBJ2-6|TRBV29-1|14|-|-
CSVSGDTGANVQTF
TGCAGCGTATCAGGAGACACTGGGGCCAACGTCCAGACTTTC
>TRBJ2-2|TRBV5-1|13|-|few
CASSARGAGELFF
TGCGCCAGCAGCGCTAGAGGGGCCGGGGAGCTGTTTTTT
>TRBJ1-2|TRBV20-1|14|-|-
CSARSPSGAYGYTF
TGCAGTGCTAGATCTCCGTCAGGGGCGTACGGCTACACCTTC
>TRBJ2-1|TRBV28|13|TRBD1|many
CASGTGGRNEQFF
TGTGCCAGCGGGACAGGGGGCCGCAATGAGCAGTTCTTC